What follows is one T cell receptor beta chain and its context. The record originates from a study of T cells in tumors after PD-1 blockade. Germline CDR1 and CDR2: SGHRS and YFSETQ. The CDR3 is 15 amino acids. V trimming: 3 bases; J trimming: 3 bases; junction bases outside the gene matches: 6. Some clones are missing from TCRdb's copy, which holds only in-frame ones; the method was immunoSEQ multiplex PCR. The data show roughly 19,000 clones, around 80% seen once. The origin of this receptor is a human donor with basal cell carcinoma. The chain joins TRBV5-1 to TRBJ2-3; 8 bases fit TRBD1. Sequenced material: PBMCs, taken before anti-PD-1 treatment. The CDR3 reads CASSSEDRETDTQYF. The CDR3 coding sequence is TGCGCCAGCAGCTCCGAGGACAGGGAGACAGATACGCAGTATTTT.